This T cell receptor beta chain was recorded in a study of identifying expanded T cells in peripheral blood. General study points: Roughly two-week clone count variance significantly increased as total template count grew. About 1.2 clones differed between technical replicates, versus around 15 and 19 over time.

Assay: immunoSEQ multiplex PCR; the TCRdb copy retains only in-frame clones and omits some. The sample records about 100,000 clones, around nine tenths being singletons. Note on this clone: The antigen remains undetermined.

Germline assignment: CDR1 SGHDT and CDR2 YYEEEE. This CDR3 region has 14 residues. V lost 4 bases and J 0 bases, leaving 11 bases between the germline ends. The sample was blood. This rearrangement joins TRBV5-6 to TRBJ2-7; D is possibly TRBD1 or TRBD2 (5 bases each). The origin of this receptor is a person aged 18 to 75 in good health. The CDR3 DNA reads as TGTGCCAGCAGCGCCACCGGGGCCTCCTACGAGCAGTACTTC. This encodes CASSATGASYEQYF.